This paragraph reports one T cell receptor (beta chain). Its antigen is unidentified. The data derive from a study of beta chain features in type 1 diabetes. The study's findings and limits: Type 1 diabetes patients had TCRB CDR3s that were shorter (moderately but significantly so) in all four CD4+ subsets. Relative to healthy donors, patients appeared to have naive, central memory and Treg TCRB repertoires that were more similar.

The CDR3 runs to 16 residues. The germline gives CDR1 LNHDA, CDR2 SQIVND (reference sequence). Trimming shortened V by 5 bases and J by 6 bases, and 20 bases separated the two germline ends. Purity (above 98%) was reached by all sorted populations. TCRB transcripts that were expressed got sequenced, as all of the isolated RNA had been reverse transcribed. Clones were read by immunoSEQ multiplex PCR, and TCRdb kept only the in-frame ones, dropping some. Here the sample spans about 160,000 clones, approximately 8.8% being singletons. The receptor was derived from a woman aged 25 to 39 with type 1 diabetes. The V call is TRBV19, the J call TRBJ2-4; perhaps TRBD2 as D (5 bases). Sequences were obtained from central memory CD4+ T cells from blood. The CDR3 protein is CASSLLLAPPRNIQYF. The CDR3 coding sequence is TGTGCCAGTAGTCTTCTTCTAGCCCCCCCTCGAAACATTCAGTACTTC. Variable domain in full (rest from reference TRBV19 and TRBJ2-4): DGGITQSPKYLFRKEGQNVTLSCEQNLNHDAMYWYRQDPGQGLRLIYYSQIVNDFQKGDIAEGYSVSREKKESFPLTVTSAQKNPTAFYLCASSLLLAPPRNIQYFGAGTRLSVL.